The present entry profiles one T cell receptor beta chain with its context. This clone's antigen is unknown. Base qualities are not provided; no much larger clone lies one nucleotide away. Instrument on record: Illumina NovaSeq 6000. cDNA libraries for TCRalpha and TCRbeta were prepared by 5'RACE using constant-segment primers, with sample barcodes and unique molecular identifiers added. RNA was extracted from every sample with Trizol reagent. Library amplification was performed in two PCR steps, and a second sample barcode and Illumina TruSeq adapters were introduced in the second step. Sequencing of the libraries was done on an Illumina NovaSeq, producing 2 x 150 bp paired-end reads. The original pipeline was this. Demultiplexing of reads and collapsing into UMI-guided consensus sequences were performed with migec v1.2.7. Using mixcr v2.1.11, UMI consensuses were aligned to TRA and TRB V and J templates and then assembled into clonotypes. A clonotype was counted as expanded or contracted only when both edgeR and NoisET called the clonotype significant, with the noise models trained on biological replicates. edgeR calls used a false discovery rate-adjusted p below 0.01 and a log2 fold-change threshold of 1. As an exploratory analysis of dynamics, PCA with hierarchical clustering was applied to max-normalized trajectories of the 1000 most abundant clonotypes. Separately sequenced CD4+ and CD8+ repertoires were used to assign the CD4 or CD8 phenotype of responding clones. Using fastp at Q25 and MiXCR, TCRdb reprocessed the public reads and kept productive beta chains. When rows share a CDR3 protein, they turn into one entry using the most common DNA and genes. The V and J calls and clone size come from TCRdb's table, not from the authors' own analysis. In all, the sample holds about 350,000 distinct CDR3 sequences, and roughly an eighth of those were seen once. The biggest ten clones account for 22% of the sample.

Ficoll-Paque density gradient centrifugation was the method used to isolate PBMCs. This sample was included in a study of T-cell memory formation after mild COVID-19 (dated by TCRdb to the early 2020s). Turning to the overall study: TCR sequence clusters from the two donors were found to be largely donor specific. Longitudinal TCRalpha and TCRbeta repertoire sequencing tracked T-cell clones expanding and contracting after mild COVID-19 in a couple of donors. Two young, previously healthy adult volunteers, one female and one male, were included in the cohort.

Measured from the cysteine to the phenylalanine, the CDR3 is 14 residues long. The DNA shown is the 42-base CDR3, in frame from base 1. Relative to germline, V is 3 bases shorter and J is 7 bases shorter, with 12 bases between their ends. The germline V gene encodes CDR1 SGHTA and CDR2 FQGNSA. The paper as a whole reports these results and caveats: The study included only a couple of mild cases, and larger cohorts that include severe cases with pre-infection samples were judged to be necessary. Some responding clones were detected in pre-infection memory, suggesting pre-existing cross-reactive memory T cells joined the SARS-CoV-2 response. The second-wave clones that peaked on day 37 were not confirmed to be SARS-CoV-2 specific. Clones that contracted from day 15 to 85 showed balanced CD4/CD8 phenotypes, whereas a second wave of clones that expanded from day 15 to 37 leaned towards CD4+. Contracting CD4+ clones appeared mostly in the CM and EM memory subsets, whereas CD8+ clones were enriched in EMRA.

Sample: PBMCs or a T cell subset sorted from them (not recorded which). This receptor was taken from a man aged 18 to 30 who had mild COVID-19 (a few samples of this study predate the infection). The sample titles of this study are shuffled in the database, so cell type and time point are left out; the donor was told from shared clones. In this chain, TRBV7-2 is recombined with TRBJ1-4, with a tentative D gene TRBD1 over 6 matching bases. Here is the DNA: TGTGCCAGCAGCTTTGGGGGGCTGGGTGAAAAACTGTTTTTT. This yields the protein CASSFGGLGEKLFF. The CDR3, completed at both ends by the reference TRBV7-2 and TRBJ1-4 genes, gives the full variable domain GAGVSQSPSNKVTEKGKDVELRCDPISGHTALYWYRQSLGQGLEFLIYFQGNSAPDKSGLPSDRFSAERTGGSVSTLTIQRTQQEDSAVYLCASSFGGLGEKLFFGSGTQLSVL.